This T cell receptor (beta chain) appears in the sequencing data of a study of shared clonotypes between healthy human individuals. CDR3 size: 14 residues. Trimming removed 8 bases at V and 1 base at J, with 14 bases between. Germline CDR1 reads MDHEN; CDR2 reads SYDVKM. Naive-designated CD8 cells lacked CD45RO, were positively enriched for CCR7, and omitted terminally differentiated effector memory CD45RA+ cells. Each replicate PCR on the sorted subsets used 200 to 250 ng DNA (about 30,000 T cell genomes). Clones were sequenced by immunoSEQ multiplex PCR, and TCRdb holds only the in-frame ones, with some missing. The sample shows about 2 million clones, about 95% of them seen only once. The sample holds a few counts of this clone.

The chain carries TRBV28 and TRBJ1-1; D is unclear. Material for sequencing was naive CD8+ T cells sorted from blood. The receptor was derived from a man aged 18 to 30 in good health. The CDR3 loop is CASWEGWPNTEAFF. CDR3 nucleotides: TGTGCCAGCTGGGAGGGCTGGCCGAACACTGAAGCTTTCTTT. The variable domain in full, with the rest retrieved from reference TRBV28 and TRBJ1-1, is DVKVTQSSRYLVKRTGEKVFLECVQDMDHENMFWYRQDPGLGLRLIYFSYDVKMKEKGDIPEGYSVSREKKERFSLILESASTNQTSMYLCASWEGWPNTEAFFGQGTRLTVV.